This T cell receptor beta chain was recovered during a study of blood T cell repertoires in COVID-19. As for the study in general: Samples representing acute and convalescent COVID-19 were sourced from the United States, Italy and Spain. PBMCs, B-cell-depleted T cells, or T cells were the source of the cDNA or gDNA that made up the material.

The CDR3 is 13 residues long. CDR1 is GTSNPN and CDR2 is SVGIG in the germline V gene (reference sequence). The J segment lost 7 bases and the V segment lost 6 bases, leaving 9 bases of the junction unmatched. In the authors' workflow: Amplified reference gene primers provided the basis for estimating nucleated cell counts. The protocol was immunoSEQ multiplex PCR, while the TCRdb copy is restricted to in-frame clones and leaves out a portion. The V and J calls and clone size are taken from that table; D and trimming were inferred from the DNA. The sample consists of some 200,000 clones, around four fifths of them appearing once.

Material for sequencing was peripheral blood. The TCR comes from a woman aged 40 to 50 with acute or convalescent COVID-19. The rearrangement uses TRBV30 and TRBJ1-2; 9 bases agree with TRBD1. CDR3 sequence: CACGTGIGAGYTF. For the CDR3, the DNA is TGTGCCTGCGGGACAGGGATCGGTGCTGGCTACACCTTC.